Listed here are 5 T cell receptor beta chains from one sample, sequenced in a study of lymphopenia after photon versus proton radiotherapy. TCRdb keeps only in-frame clones here, not all; method: immunoSEQ multiplex PCR. Of tens of thousands of clones listed, about 85% are singletons. Here the sequenced sample was peripheral blood, taken from a patient treated with photon-based radiotherapy. The receptor set was obtained from a man in his sixties with pancreatic cancer.

This chain uses TRBV7-9 with TRBJ1-2; 8 bases are shared with TRBD1. The CDR3 sequence is 14 residues long. CDR1 and CDR2 from the germline V gene are SEHNR and FQNEAQ (reference sequence). The J segment lost 7 bases and the V segment lost 4 bases, leaving 8 bases of the junction unmatched. CDR3 residues: CASSSHDRGPGYTF. In DNA form, the CDR3 reads TGTGCCAGCAGCTCGCACGACAGGGGACCTGGCTACACCTTC.

This chain uses TRBV30 with TRBJ2-3; D ambiguous. V lost 1 base and J 4 bases, leaving 12 bases between the germline ends. Germline V gives CDR1 GTSNPN, CDR2 SVGIG (reference sequence). The CDR3 contains 14 residues. CDR3 nucleotides: TGTGCCTGGAGTGAAAAGGGTCCCCCAGATACGCAGTATTTT. It translates to CAWSEKGPPDTQYF.

The V call is TRBV10-3, the J call TRBJ2-7; 7 positions agree with TRBD1. The CDR3 consists of 15 residues. Looked up from germline, CDR1 is ENHRY and CDR2 is SYGVKD. V was clipped by 3 bases and J by 5 bases; unmatched bases: 10. The CDR3 nucleotides read TGTGCCATCAGTGATCGTGACAGGGATTTGCACGAGCAGTACTTC. It specifies CAISDRDRDLHEQYF.

V gene TRBV27 combines with J gene TRBJ1-6; no firm D call. V was pared by 5 bases and J by 8 bases, with 7 bases between. This CDR3 has 12 residues. CDR1 and CDR2 (germline): MNHEY, SMNVEV (reference sequence). CDR3 DNA: TGTGCCAGCAGTGACTACCATTCACCCCTCCACTTT. It codes for CASSDYHSPLHF.

The chain has TRBV9 and TRBJ2-2; TRBD2 matches at 8 bases. Trimming took 4 bases from V and 5 from J; bases not matched to a gene: 13. From germline, CDR1 is SGDLS and CDR2 YYNGEE. CDR3 length: 17 residues. The CDR3 reads CASSPHGSGGETGELFF. The CDR3 region has the DNA TGTGCCAGCAGCCCCCATGGGAGCGGGGGAGAAACCGGGGAGCTGTTTTTT.